This TCR beta chain was recorded in a study of T-cell memory formation after mild COVID-19. Study outcomes and limitations: For contracting clones, CD4+ ones sat mainly in CM and EM, CD8+ in EMRA.

A 5'RACE reaction primed in the constant segment made cDNA libraries of TCR alpha and TCR beta, and these carried sample barcodes and UMIs. One entry per CDR3 protein results from TCRdb running MiXCR on the 5' RACE reads. Of roughly 450,000 distinct CDR3 sequences listed, about a sixth are singletons. Germline loops: CDR1 LGHNA, CDR2 YNFKEQ. The CDR3 extends over 16 amino acids. With 0 bases clipped from V and 11 bases from J, the junction kept 14 bases outside the gene matches. About this clonotype: What it recognizes is unknown.

Sequenced: PBMCs or a T cell subset sorted from them (not recorded which). J is TRBJ2-7 and V is TRBV4-2; 9 bases align to TRBD1. This TCR was sampled from a man between 18 and 35 years old who had mild COVID-19 (a few samples of this study predate the infection). Cell type and time point are not known. Here the CDR3 reads CASSQDFRTGAGKKYF. The DNA for the CDR3 is TGTGCCAGCAGCCAAGATTTCAGGACAGGGGCGGGGAAAAAGTACTTC.